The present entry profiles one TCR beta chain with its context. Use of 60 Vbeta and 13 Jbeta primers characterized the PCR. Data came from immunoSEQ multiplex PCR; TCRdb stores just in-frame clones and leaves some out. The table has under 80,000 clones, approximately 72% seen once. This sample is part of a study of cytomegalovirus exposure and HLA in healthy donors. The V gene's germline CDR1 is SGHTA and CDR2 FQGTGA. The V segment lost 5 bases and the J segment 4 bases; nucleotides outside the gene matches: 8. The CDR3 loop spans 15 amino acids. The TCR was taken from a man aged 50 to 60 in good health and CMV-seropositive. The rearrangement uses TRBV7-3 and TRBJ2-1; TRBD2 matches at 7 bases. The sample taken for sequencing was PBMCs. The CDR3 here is CASSQRGGDYNEQFF. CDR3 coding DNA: TGTGCCAGCAGCCAGCGCGGGGGTGATTACAATGAGCAGTTCTTC.